This T cell receptor beta chain derives from a study of T cells in localized non-small cell lung cancer. This clone was seen just once. Its antigen remains unidentified. Assay: immunoSEQ multiplex PCR; the TCRdb copy retains only in-frame clones and omits some. Among about 41,000 clones listed, about 85% were seen once. Regarding the study as a whole: It was uninvolved adjacent lung that showed the highest T cell clonality, exceeding tumor. Greater blood T cell density accompanied longer overall survival. In adjacent lung appeared a median about 57 of the top 100 tumor clones.

V shed 10 bases, J shed 1 base, and the junction held 6 bases outside the gene matches. This CDR3 is 13 amino acids long. CDR1 is SGHAT, CDR2 FQNNGV, per germline. The sample in question was peripheral blood, obtained before any cancer treatment. The sequence was collected from a woman aged 18 to 55 with stage III lung adenocarcinoma. V usage is TRBV11-2 and J usage is TRBJ1-1; TRBD1 agrees at 7 bases. CDR3 bases: TGTGCCACCCAGACAGGGCGGAACACTGAAGCTTTCTTT. Translated: CATQTGRNTEAFF. Looking up the rest from reference TRBV11-2 and TRBJ1-1 gives the full variable domain: EAGVAQSPRYKIIEKRQSVAFWCNPISGHATLYWYQQILGQGPKLLIQFQNNGVVDDSQLPKDRFSAERLKGVDSTLKIQPAKLEDSAVYLCATQTGRNTEAFFGQGTRLTVV.